Below, one TCR beta chain is given with its context. The sample is drawn from a study of blood T cell repertoires in COVID-19. The overall study: Both acute and convalescent COVID-19 samples were obtained from the United States, Italy and Spain.

V gave up 0 bases and J gave up 9 bases; unmatched junction bases: 2. The germline CDR1 and CDR2 sequences are SGDLS and YYNGEE. The CDR3 spans 12 residues. Methods used by the authors: By means of reference gene primer amplification, nucleated cell counts were estimated. Produced via immunoSEQ multiplex PCR; TCRdb's table is partial and in-frame only. D and trimming come from the DNA, and the V and J calls and clone size come from that table. This sample yields 150,000 to 200,000 clones, of which under 80% are seen a single time; approximately 2.6% belongs to the top ten. This sequence originates from a man between 65 and 79 years old with acute or convalescent COVID-19. Sample: peripheral blood. The V call is TRBV9, the J call TRBJ2-7, with TRBD2 identical over 8 bases. CDR3: CASSVERGRQYF. DNA for the CDR3: TGTGCCAGCAGCGTAGAGCGGGGGAGGCAGTACTTC. Full variable domain (missing parts from reference TRBV9 and TRBJ2-7): DSGVTQTPKHLITATGQRVTLRCSPRSGDLSVYWYQQSLDQGLQFLIQYYNGEERAKGNILERFSAQQFPDLHSELNLSSLELGDSALYFCASSVERGRQYFGPGTRLTVT.